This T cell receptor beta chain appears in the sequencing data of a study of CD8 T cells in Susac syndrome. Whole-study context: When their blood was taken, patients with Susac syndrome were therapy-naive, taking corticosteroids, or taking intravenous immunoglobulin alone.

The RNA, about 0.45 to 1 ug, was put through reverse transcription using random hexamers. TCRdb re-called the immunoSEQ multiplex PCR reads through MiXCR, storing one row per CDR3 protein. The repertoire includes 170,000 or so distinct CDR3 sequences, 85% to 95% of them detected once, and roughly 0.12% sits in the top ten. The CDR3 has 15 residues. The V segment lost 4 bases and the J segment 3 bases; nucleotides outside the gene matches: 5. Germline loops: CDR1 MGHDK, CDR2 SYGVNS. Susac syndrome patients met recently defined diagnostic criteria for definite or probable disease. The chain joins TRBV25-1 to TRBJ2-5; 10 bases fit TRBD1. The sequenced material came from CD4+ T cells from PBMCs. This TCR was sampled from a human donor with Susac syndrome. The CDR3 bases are TGTGCCAGCAGTGGAACCGGGACAGGGGAAGAGACCCAGTACTTC. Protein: CASSGTGTGEETQYF. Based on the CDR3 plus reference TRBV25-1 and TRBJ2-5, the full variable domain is EADIYQTPRYLVIGTGKKITLECSQTMGHDKMYWYQQDPGMELHLIHYSYGVNSTEKGDLSSESTVSRIRTEHFPLTLESARPSHTSQYLCASSGTGTGEETQYFGPGTRLLVL.